This T cell receptor beta chain was observed in a study of T cells after yellow fever vaccination. Study observations and caveats: Post-booster repertoires again held most primary-vaccination clones (approximately 96% CD4, roughly 88% CD8).

TCRdb re-derived calls from the 5' RACE reads in MiXCR, one entry per CDR3 protein. The data contain over 150,000 distinct CDR3 sequences, around 7.2% of them seen just once; the ten biggest clones take up 2.5% to 3%. This CDR3 has 15 residues. The V gene lost 0 bases and the J gene lost 4 bases, with 12 bases spanning the gap. Germline CDR1 is SGHVS and CDR2 is FNYEAQ. This clonotype was found many times. Antigen specificity is unknown. The chain joins TRBV7-6 to TRBJ1-1; a weak D match, TRBD1 (5 bases). Sample: CD4+ T cells sorted from PBMCs, taken about 5 days after the first yellow fever vaccination. This receptor was obtained from a man between 18 and 29 years old who received the YFV17D yellow fever vaccine. CDR3 sequence: CASSLAGRGSTEAFF. Here the CDR3 DNA reads TGTGCCAGCAGCTTAGCGGGAAGGGGTTCCACTGAAGCTTTCTTT.